The next 13 T cell receptor beta chains were all read from a single sample in a study of blood T cell repertoires in COVID-19. Measured with immunoSEQ multiplex PCR; TCRdb has only the in-frame clones, and not every one. The table lists roughly 170,000 clones, 81% of them singletons. The specimen sequenced was PBMCs or T cells enriched from blood (not recorded which). These receptors came from a woman aged 40-49 years with acute COVID-19.

The CDR3 is CASSPNTEGSYGYTF. The CDR3 bases are TGTGCCAGCTCACCGAACACGGAGGGCAGCTATGGCTACACCTTC. V is TRBV18 and J is TRBJ1-2; D gene unclear. Germline assignment: CDR1 KGHSH and CDR2 LQKENI. This CDR3 region has 15 residues. The V end lost 3 bases, the J end lost 4 bases, and 15 bases lay between the germline ends.

This chain uses TRBV5-1 with TRBJ1-6; TRBD1 aligns across 9 bases. Germline V lookup: CDR1 SGHRS, CDR2 YFSETQ. CDR3 length: 14 amino acids. Germline trimming cut 4 bases from V and 8 bases from J; bases unmatched to any gene: 4. This chain's CDR3 is CASSTGGGYSPLHF. The CDR3 DNA reads TGCGCCAGCAGCACAGGGGGCGGTTATTCACCCCTCCACTTT.

The chain couples TRBV29-1 to TRBJ2-1; D possibly corresponds to TRBD2 (5 bases). Germline V gives CDR1 SQVTM, CDR2 ANQGSEA. Deletions cut 6 bases from V and 9 bases from J, with 15 bases between. This CDR3 comprises 12 residues. DNA of the CDR3: TGCAGCGTCATTGGAGGTTTCGGTGAGCAGTTCTTC. It is translated as CSVIGGFGEQFF.

This clone was found a few times. The chain has TRBV5-1 and TRBJ1-4; D possibly corresponds to TRBD1 (6 bases). V lost 0 bases, J lost 0 bases, and 9 bases lay in between. The CDR3 is made up of 16 amino acids. From germline, CDR1 is SGHRS and CDR2 YFSETQ. The DNA for the CDR3 is TGCGCCAGCAGCTTGGGGGGGCTTGCAACTAATGAAAAACTGTTTTTT. This codes for CASSLGGLATNEKLFF.

This clone was seen repeatedly, ten times or more. The chain has TRBV4-1 and TRBJ2-1; no firm D call. Trimming left V 2 bases short and J 9 bases short, with 8 bases between. Germline CDR1 MGHRA, CDR2 YSYEKL. CDR3 length equals 12 residues. The CDR3 sequence: CASSQPPLEQFF. The CDR3 region has the DNA TGCGCCAGCAGCCAACCCCCACTTGAGCAGTTCTTC.

This clone was counted once. The gene calls are TRBV5-1 and TRBJ2-4, with 10 bases aligning to TRBD1. The J segment lost 1 base and the V segment lost 1 base, leaving 5 bases of the junction unmatched. The V gene's germline CDR1 is SGHRS and CDR2 YFSETQ. CDR3 size: 17 residues. The CDR3 loop reads CASSLPRGQGAKNIQYF. The CDR3 DNA reads as TGCGCCAGCAGCTTGCCGCGGGGACAGGGGGCCAAAAACATTCAGTACTTC.

This sequence joins TRBV5-4 and TRBJ1-2; 7 nucleotides agree with TRBD1. Unmatched junction bases numbered 9, after V lost 2 bases and J lost 8 bases. Germline values: CDR1 SGHNT, CDR2 YYREEE (reference sequence). This CDR3 is 14 amino acids long. This CDR3 is CASSLGQGVWGYTF. The CDR3 DNA reads TGTGCCAGCAGCTTAGGCCAGGGGGTTTGGGGCTACACCTTC.

V gene TRBV11-2 combines with J gene TRBJ1-3, with a tentative D call TRBD1 (5 bases). The germline V gene has CDR1 SGHAT and CDR2 FQNNGV. The CDR3 length is 15 residues. The V end lost 5 bases, the J end lost 2 bases, and 13 bases lay between the germline ends. The CDR3 is CASSPGPEAGNTIYF. Here the CDR3 DNA reads TGTGCCAGCAGCCCAGGGCCTGAGGCTGGAAACACCATATATTTT. Based on the CDR3 plus reference TRBV11-2 and TRBJ1-3, the full variable domain is EAGVAQSPRYKIIEKRQSVAFWCNPISGHATLYWYQQILGQGPKLLIQFQNNGVVDDSQLPKDRFSAERLKGVDSTLKIQPAKLEDSAVYLCASSPGPEAGNTIYFGEGSWLTVV.

The V and J genes are TRBV5-1 and TRBJ2-5; 7 positions agree with TRBD2. This CDR3 contains 16 residues. V shed 3 bases and J 2 bases; nucleotides not matched to a gene: 10. Looked up from germline, CDR1 is SGHRS and CDR2 is YFSETQ. The CDR3 here is CASSSPTGGTQETQYF. The CDR3 DNA sequence: TGCGCCAGCAGCTCTCCCACGGGAGGCACACAAGAGACCCAGTACTTC. The full variable domain, with the rest looked up from reference TRBV5-1 and TRBJ2-5, is KAGVTQTPRYLIKTRGQQVTLSCSPISGHRSVSWYQQTPGQGLQFLFEYFSETQRNKGNFPGRFSGRQFSNSRSEMNVSTLELGDSALYLCASSSPTGGTQETQYFGPGTRLLVL.

The chain couples TRBV9 to TRBJ2-1; 9 bases agree with TRBD2. Trimming removed 0 bases from V and 7 bases from J; junction bases left unmatched: 11. Germline CDR1 reads SGDLS; CDR2 reads YYNGEE. CDR3 length: 17 amino acids. Here the CDR3 reads CASSVGPSGIVANEQFF. DNA for the CDR3: TGTGCCAGCAGCGTAGGCCCTAGCGGGATTGTTGCAAATGAGCAGTTCTTC.

Worth noting for this clone: Other nucleotide sequences in the sample specify the same CDR3. J is TRBJ1-1 and V is TRBV7-2; no reliable D call. The CDR3 has 13 residues. Germline V gives CDR1 SGHTA, CDR2 FQGNSA. The V end lost 1 base, the J end lost 5 bases, and 8 bases lay between the germline ends. The CDR3 spells CASSLVRDTEAFF. CDR3 in DNA: TGTGCCAGCAGCTTAGTTCGGGATACTGAAGCTTTCTTT.

The chain uses TRBV15 and TRBJ2-7, with 8 bases aligning to TRBD2. This CDR3 region has 15 residues. The germline V gene encodes CDR1 LNHNV and CDR2 YYDKDF (reference sequence). V trimming: 2 bases; J trimming: 2 bases; junction bases outside the gene matches: 5. The CDR3 sequence is CATSRNGLAAYEQYV. Written as DNA, the CDR3 is TGTGCCACCAGCAGAAATGGACTAGCTGCCTACGAGCAGTACGTC.

The chain recombines TRBV18 with TRBJ2-4; 7 positions match TRBD1. J lost 6 bases, V lost 1 base, and 9 bases had no gene match. Germline-derived CDR1 and CDR2 are KGHSH and LQKENI. This CDR3 contains 16 residues. The CDR3 sequence is CASSPLKGGGINIQYF. CDR3 nucleotides: TGTGCCAGCTCACCACTAAAAGGGGGCGGTATAAACATTCAGTACTTC. Drawing the rest from reference TRBV18 and TRBJ2-4, the complete variable domain is NAGVMQNPRHLVRRRGQEARLRCSPMKGHSHVYWYRQLPEEGLKFMVYLQKENIIDESGMPKERFSAEFPKEGPSILRIQQVVRGDSAAYFCASSPLKGGGINIQYFGAGTRLSVL.